This T cell receptor beta chain stems from a study of regulatory T cells in long-lasting Graves disease. The CDR3 runs to 14 residues. The V end was cut by 10 bases, the J end by 0 bases, with 13 bases between. CDR1 and CDR2 (germline): MDHEN, SYDVKM. To make TCR beta libraries, researchers used iRepertoire HTBI primers and Arm-PCR of CDR3 regions. From the multiplex PCR reads, TCRdb called clonotypes with MiXCR, one entry per CDR3 protein. The data show roughly 520,000 distinct CDR3 sequences, with around 13% seen just once and approximately 9% held by the top ten. This clonotype was counted ten times or more. Time point: newly diagnosed GD, antithyroid drugs for less than 3 months. Generation of the TCR library employed RNA extracted from PBMCs. Per American Thyroid Association guidelines, Graves' disease was diagnosed. The same data also contributed to another study, on T cells in Graves' hyperthyroidism and ophthalmopathy. Per that study: Recently diagnosed hyperthyroidism of less than 2 months' duration affected patients aged 18 to 65. Not enrolled were patients with uncontrolled infection, other autoimmune disease, pregnancy or lactation. First-round RT-PCR of the TCR CDR3 relied on the HTBI primer set.

The receptor was isolated from a woman younger than 45 with Graves disease. Sequencing used peripheral blood mononuclear cells (PBMCs), obtained at new diagnosis, from a patient treated with antithyroid drugs. The V and J genes are TRBV28 and TRBJ2-1; D gene uncertain. The CDR3 DNA is TGTGCCACCTCCGAGTGGCTCTCCTACAATGAGCAGTTCTTC. The encoded protein is CATSEWLSYNEQFF.